What follows are 9 T cell receptor beta chains derived from one specimen sequenced in a study of blood T cell repertoires in COVID-19 (dated by TCRdb to 2020 to 2021). The method was the immunoSEQ multiplex PCR assay. TCRdb retrieved this table from immuneACCESS and kept in-frame rearrangements only. Not all clones are present; in checked studies, unresolved V genes account for under half, and no reason is known for the remainder. The sample includes more than 350,000 clones, with 70% to 90% observed a single time. About 10% of the sample is taken by the ten largest. The sequencing sample was made of peripheral blood. These receptor sequences come from a woman under 40 with COVID-19, enrolled during active disease.

The rearrangement uses TRBV28 and TRBJ2-3; D call uncertain. With 1 base removed from V and 2 bases from J, the gap between germline ends came to 7 bases. The germline V gene encodes CDR1 MDHEN and CDR2 SYDVKM. This CDR3 has 14 amino acids. CDR3 protein: CASSLLSVTDTQYF. In nucleotides, the CDR3 is TGTGCCAGCAGTTTATTATCGGTCACAGATACGCAGTATTTT. Full variable domain (rest looked up from reference TRBV28 and TRBJ2-3): DVKVTQSSRYLVKRTGEKVFLECVQDMDHENMFWYRQDPGLGLRLIYFSYDVKMKEKGDIPEGYSVSREKKERFSLILESASTNQTSMYLCASSLLSVTDTQYFGPGTRLTVL.

The CDR3 reads CATSETGLAYEQYF. The CDR3 DNA is TGTGCCACCAGTGAGACGGGACTAGCCTACGAGCAGTACTTC. J is TRBJ2-7 and V is TRBV24-1, with 8 bases that match TRBD2. The CDR3 runs to 14 residues. Germline V CDR1 and CDR2: KGHDR, SFDVKD. The V and J ends lost 4 bases and 2 bases, in that order; junction bases with no gene match: 3.

The chain joins TRBV5-4 to TRBJ2-7; 9 bases line up with TRBD2. Germline V gene sequence: CDR1 SGHNT, CDR2 YYREEE (reference sequence). The CDR3 extends over 14 amino acids. The V gene end was trimmed by 0 bases and the J gene end by 3 bases; junction bases not matched to a gene: 1. The CDR3 reads CASSLGSGSYEQYF. The CDR3 nucleotides read TGTGCCAGCAGCTTGGGTAGCGGGAGCTACGAGCAGTACTTC.

The genes are TRBV6-5 and TRBJ1-1; 7 nucleotides agree with TRBD1. The V and J ends lost 6 bases and 5 bases, in that order; junction bases with no gene match: 6. From germline, CDR1 is MNHEY and CDR2 SVGAGI. The CDR3 has 13 residues. The CDR3 sequence is CASRTDRRTEAFF. As DNA, the CDR3 is TGTGCCAGCAGAACGGACAGGAGGACTGAAGCTTTCTTT.

The chain combines TRBV5-1 with TRBJ2-1; 8 nucleotides agree with TRBD1. The ends lost 3 bases at V and 9 bases at J; junction bases unmatched: 14. The CDR3 runs to 16 residues. Germline lookup yields CDR1 SGHRS and CDR2 YFSETQ. CDR3 nucleotide sequence: TGCGCCAGCAGCTCAAAACTTGGGACAGGATGGGGTGAGCAGTTCTTC. It specifies CASSSKLGTGWGEQFF. Full variable domain (remainder filled in from reference TRBV5-1 and TRBJ2-1): KAGVTQTPRYLIKTRGQQVTLSCSPISGHRSVSWYQQTPGQGLQFLFEYFSETQRNKGNFPGRFSGRQFSNSRSEMNVSTLELGDSALYLCASSSKLGTGWGEQFFGPGTRLTVL.

The chain is built from TRBV29-1 and TRBJ2-5; TRBD2 agrees at 8 bases. Looked up from germline, CDR1 is SQVTM and CDR2 is ANQGSEA. This CDR3 contains 14 residues. V lost 0 bases and J lost 5; bases outside the gene matches: 5. In DNA, the CDR3 is TGCAGCGTTGAAGATCCGGGGGGGTGGGAGACCCAGTACTTC. This translates into CSVEDPGGWETQYF. The whole variable domain, remainder taken from reference TRBV29-1 and TRBJ2-5, is SAVISQKPSRDICQRGTSLTIQCQVDSQVTMMFWYRQQPGQSLTLIATANQGSEATYESGFVIDKFPISRPNLTFSTLTVSNMSPEDSSIYLCSVEDPGGWETQYFGPGTRLLVL.

The V gene is TRBV6-2 or TRBV6-3, the J gene TRBJ1-2; D is uncertain. This CDR3 region has 16 residues. Germline assignment: CDR1 MNHEY and CDR2 SVGEGT. V shed 0 bases and J shed 2 bases, with 13 bases lying between them. The chain's CDR3 is CASSYSRAEKNYGYTF. For the CDR3, the DNA is TGTGCCAGCAGTTACTCGAGGGCTGAGAAGAACTATGGCTACACCTTC.

The chain combines TRBV27 with TRBJ1-1, with unresolved D. Trimming removed 3 bases at V and 3 bases at J, with 11 bases between. CDR3 length: 14 residues. The germline V gene encodes CDR1 MNHEY and CDR2 SMNVEV (reference sequence). CDR3 protein: CASSFTREYTEAFF. CDR3 sequence (DNA): TGTGCCAGCAGTTTTACACGGGAATACACTGAAGCTTTCTTT.

CDR3 protein: CASTLEGGSYEQYF. The CDR3 DNA is TGTGCCAGCACGTTGGAGGGAGGCTCCTACGAGCAGTACTTC. The genes are TRBV6-5 and TRBJ2-7; D may be TRBD2 (6 bases). The CDR3 loop spans 14 amino acids. V was pared by 7 bases and J by 0 bases, with 13 bases between. The germline CDR1 and CDR2 sequences are MNHEY and SVGAGI.